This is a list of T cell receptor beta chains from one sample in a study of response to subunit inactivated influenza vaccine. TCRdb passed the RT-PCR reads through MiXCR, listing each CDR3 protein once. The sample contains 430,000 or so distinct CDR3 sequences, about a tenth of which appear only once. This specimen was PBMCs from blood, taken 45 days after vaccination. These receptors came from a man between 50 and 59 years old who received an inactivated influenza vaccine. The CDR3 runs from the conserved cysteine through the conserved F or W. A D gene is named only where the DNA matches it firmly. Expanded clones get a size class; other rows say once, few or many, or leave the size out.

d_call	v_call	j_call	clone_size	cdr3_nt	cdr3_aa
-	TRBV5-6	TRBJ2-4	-	TGTGCCAGCAGCAGGGCCGGGGGGCTCGGCAAAAACATTCAGTACTTC	CASSRAGGLGKNIQYF
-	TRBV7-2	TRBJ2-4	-	TGTGCCAGCAGCCGAACGGGACGAGTAGCCAAAAACATTCAGTACTTC	CASSRTGRVAKNIQYF
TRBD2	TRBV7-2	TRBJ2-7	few	TGTGCCAGCAGCCCCCAGGGCGGACTAGCGGGGATCTACGAGCAGTACTTC	CASSPQGGLAGIYEQYF
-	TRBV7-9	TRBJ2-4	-	TGTGCCAGCAGCCCATGGGGGCAGGGAAAAAACATTCAGTACTTC	CASSPWGQGKNIQYF
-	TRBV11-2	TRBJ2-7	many	TGTGCCAGCAGCCCTCTAGCCGCCACGACTCCTGGCGAGCAGTACTTC	CASSPLAATTPGEQYF
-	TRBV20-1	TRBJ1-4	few	TGCAGTGCTAGAGATCCGGCGGGGGATGGAGAAAAACTGTTTTTT	CSARDPAGDGEKLFF
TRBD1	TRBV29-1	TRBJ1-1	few	TGCAGCGTGCCCTCAGGGGGCACTGAAGCTTTCTTT	CSVPSGGTEAFF
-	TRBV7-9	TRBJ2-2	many	TGTGCCAGCAGCTTAAAGGTCGCGCGGAACACCGGGGAGCTGTTTTTT	CASSLKVARNTGELFF
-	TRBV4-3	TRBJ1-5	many	TGCGCCAGCAGCCAAGATTTCCGCAATCAGCCCCAGCATTTT	CASSQDFRNQPQHF
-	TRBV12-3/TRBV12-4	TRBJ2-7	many	TGTGCCAGCAGTTCGCAATACGAGCAGTACTTC	CASSSQYEQYF
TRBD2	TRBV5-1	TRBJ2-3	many	TGCGCCAGCAGCCAGGGACTAGCGTACGATACGCAGTATTTT	CASSQGLAYDTQYF
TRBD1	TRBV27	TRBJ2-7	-	TGTGCCAGCAGTTTCAAACCGGGACAGGGGTCCTACGAGCAGTACTTC	CASSFKPGQGSYEQYF
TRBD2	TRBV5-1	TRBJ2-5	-	TGCGCCAGCAGCACTGGGACTACCCTCTGGGAGACCCAGTACTTC	CASSTGTTLWETQYF
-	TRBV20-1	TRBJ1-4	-	TGCAGTGCCCTAAAGGGCGGGACGGGGAGTGCGGAAAAACTGTTTTTT	CSALKGGTGSAEKLFF
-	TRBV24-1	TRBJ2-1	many	TGTGCCACCAAGGACAGAAACAATGAGCAGTTCTTC	CATKDRNNEQFF
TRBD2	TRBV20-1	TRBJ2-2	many	TGCAGTGCTAGAGAGGCCGGGAGGGTGACCACCGGGGAGCTGTTTTTT	CSAREAGRVTTGELFF